This T cell receptor beta chain was captured in a study of blood T cell repertoires in COVID-19. Across the whole study: The United States, Italy and Spain supplied acute and convalescent COVID-19 samples. Sample material is recorded as cDNA or gDNA derived from T cells, B-cell-depleted T cells, or PBMCs.

Study processing details: Amplifying reference gene primers gave estimates of nucleated cell counts. Libraries were prepared by immunoSEQ multiplex PCR; TCRdb keeps only in-frame clonotypes and omits some of them. D and trimming were read from the DNA, whereas the V and J calls and clone size are those reported in that table. The table records some 140,000 clones, under 80% of them present only once. V gave up 7 bases and J gave up 5 bases; unmatched junction bases: 10. This CDR3 is 14 amino acids long. CDR1 and CDR2 (germline): SGHTA, FQGNSA. This chain links TRBV7-2 with TRBJ1-1; 7 bases match TRBD1. The clonotype comes from a man of 80 years or more with acute or convalescent COVID-19. Material for sequencing was peripheral blood. DNA for the CDR3: TGTGCCAGCACCATCAGGGGGGTAGAGACTGAAGCTTTCTTT. Translating it yields CASTIRGVETEAFF.